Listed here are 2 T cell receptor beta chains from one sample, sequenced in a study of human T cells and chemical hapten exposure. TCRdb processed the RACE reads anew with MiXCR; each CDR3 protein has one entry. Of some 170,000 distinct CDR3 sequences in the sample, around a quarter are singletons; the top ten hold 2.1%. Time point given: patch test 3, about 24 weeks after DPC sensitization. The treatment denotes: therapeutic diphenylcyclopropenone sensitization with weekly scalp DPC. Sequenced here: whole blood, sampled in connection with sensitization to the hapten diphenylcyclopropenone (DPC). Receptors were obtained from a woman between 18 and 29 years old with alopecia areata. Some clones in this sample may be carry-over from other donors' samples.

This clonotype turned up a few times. CDR3 residues: CASRTRAQETQYF. The DNA of the CDR3 is TGTGCCAGCAGGACGCGCGCCCAAGAGACCCAGTACTTC. The chain combines TRBV2 with TRBJ2-5; D gene unclear. The CDR3 sequence is 13 residues long. Germline CDR1 and CDR2: SNHLY and FYNNEI. Trimming took 6 bases from V and 1 from J, leaving 9 bases between them.

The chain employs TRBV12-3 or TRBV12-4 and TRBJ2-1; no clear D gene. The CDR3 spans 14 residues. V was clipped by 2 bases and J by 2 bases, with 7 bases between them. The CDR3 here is CASSLTLTYNEQFF. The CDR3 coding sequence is TGTGCCAGCAGTTTAACGTTAACCTACAATGAGCAGTTCTTC.